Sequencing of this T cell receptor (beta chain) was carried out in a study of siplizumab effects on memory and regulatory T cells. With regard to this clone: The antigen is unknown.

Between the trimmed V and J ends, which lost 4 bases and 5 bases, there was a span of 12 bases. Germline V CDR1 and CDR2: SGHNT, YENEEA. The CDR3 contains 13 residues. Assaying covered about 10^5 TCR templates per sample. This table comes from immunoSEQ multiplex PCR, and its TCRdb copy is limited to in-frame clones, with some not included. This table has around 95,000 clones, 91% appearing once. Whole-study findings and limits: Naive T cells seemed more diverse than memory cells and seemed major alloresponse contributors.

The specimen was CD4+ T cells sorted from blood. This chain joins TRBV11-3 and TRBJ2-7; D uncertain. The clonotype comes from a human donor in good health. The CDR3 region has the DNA TGTGCCAGCAGCTCCGTACAGAGCCACGAGCAGTACTTC. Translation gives CASSSVQSHEQYF. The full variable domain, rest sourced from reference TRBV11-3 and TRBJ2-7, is EAGVVQSPRYKIIEKKQPVAFWCNPISGHNTLYWYLQNLGQGPELLIRYENEEAVDDSQLPKDRFSAERLKGVDSTLKIQPAELGDSAVYLCASSSVQSHEQYFGPGTRLTVT.